One T cell receptor beta chain is described in this entry. CDR1 is SGHTA, CDR2 FQGNSA, per germline. CDR3 size: 15 residues. V lost 1 base and J lost 6; bases outside the gene matches: 7. The source of the sample is a study of cytomegalovirus exposure and HLA in healthy donors. PCR used 60 Vbeta primers and 13 Jbeta primers. The assay was immunoSEQ multiplex PCR, and TCRdb's table has in-frame clones only and misses some. The sample consists of around 150,000 clones, just under 65% of them appearing once. This chain uses TRBV7-2 with TRBJ2-7; 9 nucleotides match TRBD2. This sequence originates from a woman aged 55-70 years in good health and CMV-seropositive. What was sequenced was PBMCs. In DNA, the CDR3 is TGTGCCAGCAGCTTAGAGGCCGCGGGAGGGGGCGAGCAGTACTTC. Protein sequence: CASSLEAAGGGEQYF.